The clone carrying this T cell receptor beta chain was observed a few times. Its antigen is not known. These data originate in a study of CD8 T cells in ankylosing spondylitis. TCRdb reprocessed the 5' RACE reads with MiXCR, giving one entry per CDR3 protein. The table records 150,000 to 200,000 distinct CDR3 sequences, approximately 10% of them present only once. Germline V gives CDR1 MGHRA, CDR2 YSYEKL. CDR3 length: 16 residues. With 0 bases removed from V and 0 bases from J, the gap between germline ends came to 9 bases. Regarding the study as a whole: About 8 highly homologous variants made up a TCR beta motif, and this motif appeared characteristic of ankylosing spondylitis blood. Disease-associated clonotypes exhibited CD8+ identity and were relatively infrequent in peripheral blood.

Sequenced: blood, either unsorted or a sorted T cell fraction (not recorded which). The chain employs TRBV4-1 and TRBJ2-1, with D possibly matching TRBD2 (5 bases). This clonotype was obtained from a male donor with ankylosing spondylitis or in good health (not recorded which). The CDR3 sequence is CASSQDQRGSYNEQFF. The CDR3 DNA reads as TGCGCCAGCAGCCAAGATCAACGGGGCTCCTACAATGAGCAGTTCTTC.